The 28 T cell receptor beta chains given below trace back to one sample, sequenced in a study of T-cell reconstitution after alpha-beta-depleted transplantation in children. The authors prepared the TCRbeta library with unique molecular identifiers. One entry per CDR3 protein, called by TCRdb with MiXCR from the PCR reads. The table includes hundreds of thousands of distinct CDR3 sequences, around 17% detected once. The sequencing used PBMCs from the stem cell graft donor, collected from the stem cell graft. Receptors originate from a human donor who donated a stem cell graft to a child with acute lymphoblastic leukemia.

This rearrangement joins TRBV29-1 to TRBJ1-1, with D possibly matching TRBD1 (5 bases). Germline V gene data show CDR1 as SQVTM and CDR2 as ANQGSEA. Trimming shortened V by 8 bases and J by 4 bases, and 17 bases separated the two germline ends. The length of the CDR3 is 13 residues. CDR3 DNA: TGCAGCTTTCGGGGGGAAAGTTTCACTGAAGCTTTCTTT. Translation gives CSFRGESFTEAFF.

The rearrangement joins TRBV21-1 to TRBJ1-2. TRBV21-1 constitutes a pseudogene. The CDR3 is 10 residues long. The CDR3 bases are TGTGCCGGACCGGGAGGTAGCTACACCTTC. Translated: CAGPGGSYTF.

This clonotype has just a few counts. V usage is TRBV5-1 and J usage is TRBJ2-7; 7 bases are a match to TRBD1. CDR1 and CDR2 from the germline V gene are SGHRS and YFSETQ. The length of the CDR3 is 15 residues. Losses at the gene ends were 4 bases for V and 3 bases for J; bases not matched to a gene: 10. The CDR3 spells CASSIHPTGIYEQYF. CDR3 DNA sequence: TGCGCCAGCAGCATACACCCGACAGGGATCTACGAGCAGTACTTC.

The rearrangement links TRBV6-5 to TRBJ2-6, with D perhaps matching TRBD2 (6 bases). Germline V CDR1 and CDR2: MNHEY, SVGAGI. The CDR3 length is 16 residues. The V and J ends lost 6 bases and 1 base respectively, with 13 bases between them. The CDR3: CASSYGAGSGANVLTF. CDR3 coding DNA: TGTGCCAGCAGCTACGGTGCGGGGTCTGGGGCCAACGTCCTGACTTTC.

The chain has TRBV7-9 and TRBJ2-1; D gene uncertain. The V end was cut by 0 bases, the J end by 5 bases, with 11 bases between. Per the germline V gene, CDR1 is SEHNR and CDR2 is FQNEAQ (reference sequence). CDR3 length equals 15 residues. This chain's CDR3 is CASSLAALENNEQFF. CDR3 nucleotides: TGTGCCAGCAGCTTAGCGGCCTTAGAAAACAATGAGCAGTTCTTC. The variable domain in full, with the rest retrieved from reference TRBV7-9 and TRBJ2-1, is DTGVSQNPRHKITKRGQNVTFRCDPISEHNRLYWYRQTLGQGPEFLTYFQNEAQLEKSRLLSDRFSAERPKGSFSTLEIQRTEQGDSAMYLCASSLAALENNEQFFGPGTRLTVL.

This clonotype was picked up a small number of times. DNA of the CDR3: TGCAGCGTTTGGGAGGGCAACACTGAAGCTTTCTTT. Translating gives CSVWEGNTEAFF. V usage is TRBV29-1 and J usage is TRBJ1-1; D is unclear. The CDR3 contains 12 residues. Germline CDR1 and CDR2: SQVTM and ANQGSEA. The germline V and J ends were trimmed by 5 bases and 2 bases, with 9 bases remaining between them.

The rearrangement uses TRBV18 and TRBJ2-7, with 10 positions matching TRBD2. Germline V gene lookup returns CDR1 KGHSH and CDR2 LQKENI. CDR3 length equals 15 residues. The V gene end was trimmed by 4 bases and the J gene end by 5 bases; junction bases not matched to a gene: 8. In nucleotides, the CDR3 is TGTGCCAGCTCACAGTCTAGCGGGAGAGTCCACGAGCAGTACTTC. It encodes CASSQSSGRVHEQYF.

The chain employs TRBV9 and TRBJ2-1; D call uncertain. V lost 0 bases and J lost 10, with 8 bases in between. The CDR3 totals 12 residues. Germline CDR1 reads SGDLS; CDR2 reads YYNGEE. CDR3 nucleotide sequence: TGTGCCAGCAGCGTAGGTCGGCGGGAGCAGTTCTTC. Translation: CASSVGRREQFF.

This clonotype came up a few times. The chain has TRBV5-1 and TRBJ1-3; TRBD1 matches at 7 bases. CDR3 length equals 13 residues. V gave up 5 bases and J gave up 4 bases; unmatched junction bases: 3. Germline CDR1 is SGHRS and CDR2 is YFSETQ. The CDR3 loop is CASRSTGGNTIYF. In nucleotides, the CDR3 is TGCGCCAGCAGGTCGACAGGGGGAAACACCATATATTTT.

This chain uses TRBV18 with TRBJ2-5; the D is unclear. Germline V CDR1 and CDR2: KGHSH, LQKENI. CDR3 size: 14 residues. V dropped 3 bases and J dropped 3 bases, with 11 bases sitting between them. CDR3 DNA: TGTGCCAGCTCACCGGCCAACACTGAAGAGACCCAGTACTTC. Its protein is CASSPANTEETQYF.

This clonotype was detected only a few times. The rearrangement joins TRBV24-1 to TRBJ2-5, with a tentative D call TRBD1 (6 bases). The CDR3 length is 15 residues. V was clipped by 3 bases and J by 0 bases, with 10 bases between them. Germline-derived CDR1 and CDR2 are KGHDR and SFDVKD. CDR3 sequence reads: CATSDRDTNQETQYF. CDR3 in DNA: TGTGCCACCAGTGATCGGGACACCAACCAAGAGACCCAGTACTTC.

This clonotype was seen only a few times. The J gene is TRBJ2-3, the V gene TRBV11-2; D is unresolved. Germline-derived CDR1 and CDR2 are SGHAT and FQNNGV. The CDR3 has 13 residues. Trimming took off 5 bases at V and 4 bases at J, with 10 bases between the two ends. This CDR3 reads CASSPRRPDTQYF. In DNA form, the CDR3 reads TGTGCCAGCAGCCCCCGACGACCAGATACGCAGTATTTT.

The chain recombines TRBV7-8 with TRBJ2-3, with D unresolved. Per the germline V gene, CDR1 is SGHVS and CDR2 is FQNEAQ. The CDR3 is 14 residues long. V was shortened by 1 base and J by 6 bases, with 11 bases between the two germline ends. The CDR3 DNA is TGTGCCAGCAGCTTAGGACGTTTCGGGGATACGCAGTATTTT. The encoded protein is CASSLGRFGDTQYF. Looking up the rest from reference TRBV7-8 and TRBJ2-3 gives the full variable domain: GAGVSQSPRYKVAKRGQDVALRCDPISGHVSLFWYQQALGQGPEFLTYFQNEAQLDKSGLPSDRFFAERPEGSVSTLKIQRTQQEDSAVYLCASSLGRFGDTQYFGPGTRLTVL.

The gene calls are TRBV18 and TRBJ2-5; D possibly uses TRBD1 or TRBD2 (5 bases each). The germline gives CDR1 KGHSH, CDR2 LQKENI. The CDR3 has 14 amino acids. V was clipped by 2 bases and J by 4 bases, with 11 bases between them. The CDR3 DNA follows: TGTGCCAGCTCACCAAGAGGGGAGAGAGAGACCCAGTACTTC. It codes for CASSPRGERETQYF.

This chain joins TRBV20-1 and TRBJ1-2; a possible D gene is TRBD1 (5 bases). CDR3 length: 11 residues. From germline, CDR1 is DFQATT and CDR2 SNEGSKA (reference sequence). Trimming removed 5 bases from V and 8 bases from J, with 12 bases in between. The CDR3 is CSAFQGEGYTF. The CDR3 DNA reads TGCAGTGCTTTTCAGGGCGAGGGCTACACCTTC.

This clonotype has more than one count but fewer than ten. The rearrangement uses TRBV10-3 and TRBJ2-7; no clear D gene. The germline V and J ends were trimmed by 0 bases and 5 bases, with 2 bases remaining between them. The CDR3 length is 11 residues. Germline V gene data show CDR1 as ENHRY and CDR2 as SYGVKD. This CDR3 reads CAISESHEQYF. CDR3 nucleotides: TGTGCCATCAGTGAGTCTCACGAGCAGTACTTC.

V is TRBV10-1 and J is TRBJ1-3, with a weak D call TRBD1 (5 bases). Trimming left V 8 bases short and J 0 bases short, with 23 bases between. The CDR3 has 18 amino acids. Germline CDR1 is WNHNN and CDR2 is SYGVQD (reference sequence). The CDR3 nucleotides are TGCGCCAGCTCAGAAGGGGCAGAAACAGACGACTCTGGAAACACCATATATTTT. Its protein is CASSEGAETDDSGNTIYF.

This clonotype showed up just a few times. This sequence joins TRBV10-3 and TRBJ1-5, with TRBD1 identical over 10 bases. The CDR3 length is 15 residues. Germline CDR1 reads ENHRY; CDR2 reads SYGVKD. Trimming removed 2 bases from V and 7 bases from J; junction bases left unmatched: 5. CDR3 residues: CAISEEGQGTQPQHF. The CDR3 bases are TGTGCCATCAGTGAGGAGGGACAGGGGACCCAGCCCCAGCATTTT.

This clonotype was seen a handful of times. The chain employs TRBV12-3 or TRBV12-4 and TRBJ2-1; 7 bases map to TRBD1. The CDR3 covers 15 residues. Trimming took 3 bases from V and 8 from J; bases not matched to a gene: 10. The CDR3 nucleotides read TGTGCCAGCAGTTTTTGGACAGGCTTGGAGGATGAGCAGTTCTTC. Its protein product is CASSFWTGLEDEQFF.

This clonotype appeared once. The chain has TRBV19 and TRBJ2-3; TRBD2 agrees at 10 bases. CDR3 size: 16 residues. The germline V gene encodes CDR1 LNHDA and CDR2 SQIVND (reference sequence). Unmatched junction bases numbered 2, after V lost 0 bases and J lost 2 bases. The CDR3 sequence: CASSIDLAGDTDTQYF. CDR3 coding DNA: TGTGCCAGTAGTATAGACCTAGCGGGAGACACAGATACGCAGTATTTT. Combining the CDR3 with reference TRBV19 and TRBJ2-3 gives the whole variable domain DGGITQSPKYLFRKEGQNVTLSCEQNLNHDAMYWYRQDPGQGLRLIYYSQIVNDFQKGDIAEGYSVSREKKESFPLTVTSAQKNPTAFYLCASSIDLAGDTDTQYFGPGTRLTVL.

Only a few counts were recorded for this clonotype. The chain uses TRBV29-1 and TRBJ2-1; 7 bases fit TRBD2. The CDR3 sequence is 11 residues long. After removal of 7 bases from V and 8 bases from J, the junction contained 5 bases not matched to a gene. Germline V CDR1 and CDR2: SQVTM, ANQGSEA. The CDR3 nucleotides are TGCAGCGCCACCGGGGGGTATGAGCAGTTCTTC. This codes for CSATGGYEQFF.

V usage is TRBV3-1 and J usage is TRBJ2-7; TRBD2 matches at 10 bases. The V gene's germline CDR1 is LGHDT and CDR2 YNNKEL (reference sequence). The CDR3 covers 16 residues. The V gene end was trimmed by 4 bases and the J gene end by 4 bases; junction bases not matched to a gene: 10. The CDR3 protein is CASSPPVGLATYEQYF. The CDR3, as DNA: TGTGCCAGCAGCCCTCCAGTGGGACTAGCGACTTACGAGCAGTACTTC.

This clonotype was counted only a few times. This chain links TRBV10-3 with TRBJ1-5; D remains unclear. V was shortened by 0 bases and J by 5 bases, with 8 bases between the two germline ends. CDR1 is ENHRY and CDR2 is SYGVKD in the germline V gene. CDR3 size: 14 residues. CDR3: CAISESGVDQPQHF. CDR3 DNA sequence: TGTGCCATCAGTGAGTCTGGGGTCGATCAGCCCCAGCATTTT.

This clonotype has just a few counts. V is TRBV5-1 and J is TRBJ2-2, with unresolved D. This CDR3 comprises 16 residues. Trimming shortened V by 1 base and J by 0 bases, and 10 bases separated the two germline ends. Germline assignment: CDR1 SGHRS and CDR2 YFSETQ. The CDR3: CASSLPLVPNTGELFF. The CDR3 DNA sequence: TGCGCCAGCAGCTTGCCCTTGGTTCCGAACACCGGGGAGCTGTTTTTT.

This clonotype was counted only a few times. The gene calls are TRBV18 and TRBJ2-5; no reliable D call. Germline assignment: CDR1 KGHSH and CDR2 LQKENI. The CDR3 runs 10 residues. V gave up 8 bases and J gave up 5 bases, with 6 bases separating them. The CDR3 coding sequence is TGTGCCAGCCTGTGGGAGACCCAGTACTTC. This sequence encodes CASLWETQYF.

This clonotype appeared a few times. The rearrangement links TRBV25-1 to TRBJ2-2, with unresolved D. The CDR3 sequence is 12 residues long. V was shortened by 6 bases and J by 2 bases, with 4 bases between the two germline ends. Germline lookup yields CDR1 MGHDK and CDR2 SYGVNS. CDR3 residues: CASRINTGELFF. The CDR3 DNA reads TGTGCCAGCAGAATAAACACCGGGGAGCTGTTTTTT.

This clonotype was seen ten or more times. The chain carries TRBV7-8 and TRBJ2-4; 8 positions agree with TRBD2. This CDR3 spans 14 amino acids. Germline CDR1 SGHVS, CDR2 FQNEAQ. The ends lost 5 bases at V and 2 bases at J; junction bases unmatched: 2. The CDR3, as DNA: TGTGCCAGCAGCCGCGGGAGGACCAAAAACATTCAGTACTTC. It codes for CASSRGRTKNIQYF.

This clonotype showed up just a few times. The V call is TRBV20-1, the J call TRBJ2-5; no definite D call. Per the germline V gene, CDR1 is DFQATT and CDR2 is SNEGSKA (reference sequence). This CDR3 region has 13 residues. V shed 5 bases and J shed 3 bases, with 13 bases lying between them. The CDR3 loop reads CSARAGVEETQYF. CDR3 nucleotide sequence: TGCAGTGCTCGGGCCGGAGTCGAAGAGACCCAGTACTTC.